This T cell receptor beta chain appears in the sequencing data of a study of CD8+ T cells in alopecia areata. Noted treatment: oral pan-JAK inhibitor, 5-10 mg twice daily. Punch biopsies of lesional scalp, plus peripheral blood, were taken from alopecia areata patients. As for this clone: Its antigen remains unknown.

The CDR3 is 13 amino acids. Germline V gene lookup returns CDR1 GTSNPN and CDR2 SVGIG (reference sequence). The germline V and J ends were trimmed by 8 bases and 7 bases, with 15 bases remaining between them. The study's findings and limits: Scalp clonality and expanded CD8+ clones among the top 100 were significantly decreased by tofacitinib. Scalp and blood retained many expanded lesional clones during tofacitinib.

cDNA reverse transcribed from extracted RNA served as the sequencing template. Profiling relied on immunoSEQ multiplex PCR, and the TCRdb table lists in-frame clones only, not all of them. The table lists approximately 150,000 clones, less than 70% of them singletons, with about 14% in the top ten. This chain joins TRBV30 and TRBJ1-6; a weak D match, TRBD1 (6 bases). This TCR came from a human donor with alopecia areata. This specimen was CD4+ T cells sorted from blood, taken at week 24, from a patient treated with tofacitinib. CDR3 sequence: CAGDSGVNSPLHF. The DNA for the CDR3 is TGTGCCGGGGACTCAGGGGTCAATTCACCCCTCCACTTT.